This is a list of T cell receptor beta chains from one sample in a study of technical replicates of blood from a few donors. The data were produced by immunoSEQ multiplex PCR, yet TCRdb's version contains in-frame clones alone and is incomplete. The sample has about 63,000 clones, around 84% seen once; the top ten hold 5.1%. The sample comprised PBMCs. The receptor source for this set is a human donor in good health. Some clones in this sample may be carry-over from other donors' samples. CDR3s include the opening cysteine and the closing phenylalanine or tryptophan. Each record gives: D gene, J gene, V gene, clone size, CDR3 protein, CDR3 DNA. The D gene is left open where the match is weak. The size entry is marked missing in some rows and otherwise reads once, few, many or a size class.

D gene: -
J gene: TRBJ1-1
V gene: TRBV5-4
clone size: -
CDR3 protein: CASSLPSGDGAFF
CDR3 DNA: TGTGCCAGCAGCTTGCCCAGCGGGGACGGGGCTTTCTTT

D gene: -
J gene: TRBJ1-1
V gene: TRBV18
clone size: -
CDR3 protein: CASSQQELTEAFF
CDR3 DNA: TGTGCCAGCTCACAACAGGAACTCACTGAAGCTTTCTTT

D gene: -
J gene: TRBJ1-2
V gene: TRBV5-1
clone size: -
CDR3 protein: CASTQSGEGNYGYTF
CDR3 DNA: TGCGCCAGCACCCAATCAGGCGAGGGTAACTATGGCTACACCTTC

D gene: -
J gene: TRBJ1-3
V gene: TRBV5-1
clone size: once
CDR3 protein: CASSSGTVSGNTIYF
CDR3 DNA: TGCGCCAGCAGCAGCGGGACCGTCTCTGGAAACACCATATATTTT

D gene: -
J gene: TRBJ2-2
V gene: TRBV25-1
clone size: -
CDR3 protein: CASSESRGNWNTGELFF
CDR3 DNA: TGTGCCAGCAGTGAATCTCGCGGGAACTGGAACACCGGGGAGCTGTTTTTT

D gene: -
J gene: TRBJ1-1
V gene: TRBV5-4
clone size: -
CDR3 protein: CASSLQVEGLGEAFF
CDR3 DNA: TGTGCCAGCAGCTTGCAGGTCGAGGGACTCGGGGAAGCTTTCTTT

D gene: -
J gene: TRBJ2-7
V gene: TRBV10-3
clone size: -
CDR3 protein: CAIRWGTGPYEQYF
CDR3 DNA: TGTGCCATCAGATGGGGAACAGGACCCTACGAGCAGTACTTC

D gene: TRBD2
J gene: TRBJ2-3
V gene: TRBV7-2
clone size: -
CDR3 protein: CASSSGPGGAQYF
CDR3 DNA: TGTGCCAGCAGCTCCGGGCCCGGGGGGGCACAGTATTTT

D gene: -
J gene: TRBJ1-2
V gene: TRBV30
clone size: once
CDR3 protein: CASEGVYGYTF
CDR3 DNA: TGTGCCTCAGAGGGGGTCTATGGCTACACCTTC

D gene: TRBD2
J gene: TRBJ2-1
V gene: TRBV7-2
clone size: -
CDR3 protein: CASSFPSGGYNEQFF
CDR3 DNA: TGTGCCAGCAGCTTCCCTAGCGGGGGGTACAATGAGCAGTTCTTC